A selection of T cell receptor beta chains follows, all from one sample in a study of blood T cell repertoires in COVID-19. Method: immunoSEQ multiplex PCR; TCRdb's copy keeps in-frame clones and lacks some. The profile shows about 120,000 clones, approximately 86% of them singletons. Sequencing was done on a sample of peripheral blood. These TCRs come from a man aged 35 to 55 with acute or convalescent COVID-19. The CDR3 runs from the conserved cysteine through the conserved F or W. D genes are given only for firm matches. Only some rows state a clone size, as once, few, many or a class for expanded clones.

V gene	clone size	J gene	D gene	CDR3 protein	CDR3 DNA
TRBV5-1	-	TRBJ2-5	-	CASADPARETQYF	TGCGCCAGCGCTGATCCTGCTCGGGAGACCCAGTACTTC
TRBV3-1/TRBV3-2	-	TRBJ1-1	-	CASSQSGPEFTEAFF	TGTGCCAGCAGCCAATCGGGTCCTGAGTTCACTGAAGCTTTCTTT
TRBV19	once	TRBJ2-1	-	CASSIWGVANNEQFF	TGTGCCAGTAGTATCTGGGGGGTAGCGAACAATGAGCAGTTCTTC
TRBV4-1	-	TRBJ1-2	-	CASSQVTHYGYTF	TGCGCCAGCAGCCAAGTTACACATTATGGCTACACCTTC
TRBV4-2	once	TRBJ2-5	TRBD1	CASSQAGQGLEETQYF	TGTGCCAGCAGCCAAGCTGGACAGGGATTGGAAGAGACCCAGTACTTC
TRBV4-2	-	TRBJ1-3	TRBD1	CASSQIQGNSGNTIYF	TGTGCCAGCAGCCAAATACAGGGGAATTCTGGAAACACCATATATTTT
TRBV4-3	-	TRBJ2-7	TRBD1	CASSQVGDRVPEQYF	TGCGCCAGCAGCCAAGTAGGTGACAGGGTCCCCGAGCAGTACTTC
TRBV6-5	-	TRBJ2-7	-	CASASGTLHIYEQYF	TGTGCCAGCGCTTCCGGGACACTGCATATCTACGAGCAGTACTTC
TRBV6-6	-	TRBJ2-5	-	CASSYSRTSNQETQYF	TGTGCCAGCAGTTACTCTCGCACTAGCAACCAAGAGACCCAGTACTTC
TRBV9	-	TRBJ2-5	-	CASSTQGTAQETQYF	TGTGCCAGCAGCACCCAAGGTACAGCCCAAGAGACCCAGTACTTC
TRBV10-3	few	TRBJ2-7	TRBD1	CAISESRTGQEQYF	TGTGCCATCAGTGAGTCGAGGACAGGGCAAGAGCAGTACTTC
TRBV7-2	few	TRBJ1-6	TRBD1	CASSSTGGDSPLHF	TGTGCCAGCAGCTCAACAGGGGGCGATTCACCCCTCCACTTT
TRBV25-1	-	TRBJ2-2	-	CASRAGPSHGELFF	TGTGCCAGCAGGGCAGGCCCTTCGCACGGGGAGCTGTTTTTT
TRBV9	-	TRBJ2-7	TRBD2	CASSVDSGSFYEQYF	TGTGCCAGCAGCGTAGATAGCGGGAGTTTCTACGAGCAGTACTTC
TRBV7-3	-	TRBJ1-2	TRBD1	CASSLKPGQEYGYTF	TGTGCCAGCAGCTTAAAGCCGGGACAGGAGTATGGCTACACCTTC
TRBV10-2	-	TRBJ2-6	-	CASSEIGTGTGANVLTF	TGCGCCAGCAGTGAGATCGGAACAGGGACTGGGGCCAACGTCCTGACTTTC
TRBV4-2	-	TRBJ2-5	-	CASSQGVSEETQYF	TGTGCCAGCAGCCAAGGGGTTAGCGAGGAGACCCAGTACTTC
TRBV12-3/TRBV12-4	-	TRBJ2-7	-	CASSTGVVGEQYF	TGTGCCAGCAGTACCGGGGTAGTGGGCGAGCAGTACTTC